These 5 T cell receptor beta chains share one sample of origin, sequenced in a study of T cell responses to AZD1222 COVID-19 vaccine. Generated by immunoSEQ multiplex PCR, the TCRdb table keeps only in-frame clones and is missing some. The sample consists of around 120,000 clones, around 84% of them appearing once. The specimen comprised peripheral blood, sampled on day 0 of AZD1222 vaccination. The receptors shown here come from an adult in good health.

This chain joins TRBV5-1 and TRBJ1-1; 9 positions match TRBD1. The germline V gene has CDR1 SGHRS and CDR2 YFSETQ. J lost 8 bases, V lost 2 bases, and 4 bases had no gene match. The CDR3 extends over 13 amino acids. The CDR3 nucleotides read TGCGCCAGCAGCTTTACAGGGGGCCTGGAAGCTTTCTTT. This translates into CASSFTGGLEAFF. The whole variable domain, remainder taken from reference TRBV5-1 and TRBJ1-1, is KAGVTQTPRYLIKTRGQQVTLSCSPISGHRSVSWYQQTPGQGLQFLFEYFSETQRNKGNFPGRFSGRQFSNSRSEMNVSTLELGDSALYLCASSFTGGLEAFFGQGTRLTVV.

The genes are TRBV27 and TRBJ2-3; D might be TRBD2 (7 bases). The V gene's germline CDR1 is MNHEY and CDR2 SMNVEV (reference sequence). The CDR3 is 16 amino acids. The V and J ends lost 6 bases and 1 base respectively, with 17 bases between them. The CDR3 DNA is TGTGCCAGCAGCTCCCTGGGGGGGGGCGGCACAGATACGCAGTATTTT. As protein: CASSSLGGGGTDTQYF.

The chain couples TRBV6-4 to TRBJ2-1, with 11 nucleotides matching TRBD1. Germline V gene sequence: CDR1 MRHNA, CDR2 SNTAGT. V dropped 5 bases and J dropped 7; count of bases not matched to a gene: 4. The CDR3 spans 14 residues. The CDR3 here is CASSSGQGANEQFF. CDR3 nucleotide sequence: TGTGCCAGCAGTAGCGGACAGGGGGCAAATGAGCAGTTCTTC.

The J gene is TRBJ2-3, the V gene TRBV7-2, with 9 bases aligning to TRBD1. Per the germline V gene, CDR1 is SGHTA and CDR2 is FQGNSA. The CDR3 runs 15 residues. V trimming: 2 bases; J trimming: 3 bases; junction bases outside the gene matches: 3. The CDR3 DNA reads TGTGCCAGCAGCTTACGTGGACAGGGGACAGATACGCAGTATTTT. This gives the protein CASSLRGQGTDTQYF.

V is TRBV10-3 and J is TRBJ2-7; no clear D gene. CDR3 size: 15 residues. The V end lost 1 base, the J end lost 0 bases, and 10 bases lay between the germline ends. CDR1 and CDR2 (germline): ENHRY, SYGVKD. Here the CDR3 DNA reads TGTGCCATCAGTGAGTTTGGCAGTGCCTCCTACGAGCAGTACTTC. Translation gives CAISEFGSASYEQYF.